These T cell receptor beta chains were read from a single sample in a study of cytomegalovirus exposure and HLA in healthy donors. TCRdb keeps only in-frame clones here, not all; method: immunoSEQ multiplex PCR. The sample records about 140,000 clones, 79% being singletons. The sample taken for sequencing was PBMCs. Source of these receptors: a man between 18 and 35 years old in good health and CMV-seronegative. The CDR3 runs from the conserved cysteine through the conserved F or W.

v_call,cdr3_aa
TRBV7-3,CASSLTGVVNSPLHF
TRBV6-5,CASSSTGTVGNTIYF
TRBV5-5,CASTLGDRETEAFF
TRBV5-1,CASSLAGTPSYEQYF
TRBV5-1,CASSLEPNTGELFF
TRBV30,CAWSVQTNEKLFF
TRBV7-8,CASSRDQETQYF
TRBV10-3,CAISEFGGGETQYF
TRBV18,CASSPYTGELFF
TRBV5-6,CASSLRGTEAFF
TRBV6-1,CASSERPGTGWGSDPYEQYF
TRBV6-1,CASSEEDRAGTEAFF
TRBV5-8,CASSLWTGVNTGELFF
TRBV2,CASSEEVEQFF
TRBV18,CASSPGIGLADTQYF
TRBV18,CASSLRTELNQPQHF
TRBV6-1,CASSKGAGELFF
TRBV9,CASSDKGDQPQHF
TRBV10-3,CAISESGGANYGYTF
TRBV5-1,CASSLGGTSTDTQYF
TRBV7-6,CASSSGTGTSNQPQHF
TRBV11-2,CASSLELAGGTDTQYF
TRBV18,CASSPPADEKLFF
TRBV7-9,CASSYDRWTGTEAFF
TRBV15,CATSRPWTAAHYGYTF
TRBV18,CASSPRQGENLAKNIQYF
TRBV2,CASSLDRVDTF
TRBV29-1,CSVPRQGGVGYTF
TRBV27,CASSLQGSILLNTEAFF
TRBV19,CASSIDLTGRYGYTF
TRBV7-6,CASAHSTGTYEQYF
TRBV2,CASSPADSLNEQFF
TRBV11-1,CASSSARTTNLGF
TRBV2,CASRGTGPTEAFF
TRBV12-5,CASGPAMAEQYF
TRBV6-1,CASRTGKALNSPLHF
TRBV25-1,CASSEAGTEISEAFF
TRBV29-1,CSVARYQETQYF
TRBV7-9,CASSLVGTGAYEQYF
TRBV5-6,CASSWTGDEGNTIYF
TRBV20-1,CSAGQNTEAFF
TRBV18,CASSREGSITEAFF
TRBV29-1,CSVRNSLMLYTF
TRBV7-2,CASSLVRTSRYEQYF
TRBV6-5,CASSYLTGAGYGYTF
TRBV4-2,CASSQEAGAGVIAFF
TRBV28,CASSFGGTGRIAGYTF
TRBV6-6,CASWDRDLYEQYF
TRBV4-2,CASSPIYRGVDTEAFF
TRBV27,CASRAILTEKLFF
TRBV6-1,CASSGRQISGASTDTQYF
TRBV5-4,CASSLGQYYEQYF
TRBV5-1,CASSWTETYGYTF
TRBV27,CASRLQGALRNTEAFF
TRBV9,CASSPSDRADTDTQYF
TRBV7-3,CASSLTGSGEAGELFF
TRBV13,CASSLQGVNGYTF